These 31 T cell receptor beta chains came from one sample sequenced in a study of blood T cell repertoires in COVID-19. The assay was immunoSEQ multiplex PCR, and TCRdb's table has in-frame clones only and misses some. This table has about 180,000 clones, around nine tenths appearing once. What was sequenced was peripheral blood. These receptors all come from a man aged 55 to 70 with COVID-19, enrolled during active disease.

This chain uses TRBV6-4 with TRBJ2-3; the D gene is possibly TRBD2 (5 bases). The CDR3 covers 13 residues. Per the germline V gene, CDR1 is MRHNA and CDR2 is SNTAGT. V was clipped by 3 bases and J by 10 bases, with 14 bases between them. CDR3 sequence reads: CASSEDPQRPQYF. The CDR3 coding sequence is TGTGCCAGCAGTGAGGACCCACAGCGGCCGCAGTATTTT.

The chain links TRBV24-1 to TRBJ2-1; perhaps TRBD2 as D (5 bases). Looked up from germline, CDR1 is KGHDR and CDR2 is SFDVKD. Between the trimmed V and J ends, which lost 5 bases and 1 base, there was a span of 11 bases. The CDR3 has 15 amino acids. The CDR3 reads CATSGGSGSYNEQFF. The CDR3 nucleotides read TGTGCCACCAGTGGTGGTTCGGGATCCTACAATGAGCAGTTCTTC.

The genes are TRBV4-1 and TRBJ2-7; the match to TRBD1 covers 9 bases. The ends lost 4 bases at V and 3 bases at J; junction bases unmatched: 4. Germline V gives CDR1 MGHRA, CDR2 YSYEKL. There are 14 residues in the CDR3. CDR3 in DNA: TGCGCCAGCAGCCTCCGGGACAGGGACTACGAGCAGTACTTC. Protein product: CASSLRDRDYEQYF.

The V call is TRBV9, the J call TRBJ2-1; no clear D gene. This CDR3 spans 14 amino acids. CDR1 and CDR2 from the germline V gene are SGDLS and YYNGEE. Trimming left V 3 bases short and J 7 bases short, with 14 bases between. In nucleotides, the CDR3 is TGTGCCAGCAGCGCATCAAGTACGGTGAATGAGCAGTTCTTC. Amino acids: CASSASSTVNEQFF.

This CDR3 reads CASSYTRQGGSPLHF. CDR3 in DNA: TGTGCCAGCAGTTACACCCGACAGGGCGGTTCACCCCTCCACTTT. This chain uses TRBV6-5 with TRBJ1-6, with TRBD1 matching over 7 bases. V gave up 2 bases and J gave up 9 bases; unmatched junction bases: 7. The CDR3 has 15 amino acids. The germline gives CDR1 MNHEY, CDR2 SVGAGI.

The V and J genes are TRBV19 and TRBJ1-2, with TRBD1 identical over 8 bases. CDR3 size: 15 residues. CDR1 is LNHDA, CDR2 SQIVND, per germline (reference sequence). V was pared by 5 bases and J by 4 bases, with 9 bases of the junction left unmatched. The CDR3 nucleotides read TGTGCCAGTAGTCCCCAGGGGGCGACGCTCTATGGCTACACCTTC. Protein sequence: CASSPQGATLYGYTF.

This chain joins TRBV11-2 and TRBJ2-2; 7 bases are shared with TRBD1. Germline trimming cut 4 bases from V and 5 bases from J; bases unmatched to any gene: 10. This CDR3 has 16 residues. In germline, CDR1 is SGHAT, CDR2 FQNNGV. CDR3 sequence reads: CASSSYRDRRTGELFF. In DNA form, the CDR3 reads TGTGCCAGCAGCTCTTACCGGGACAGAAGGACCGGGGAGCTGTTTTTT.

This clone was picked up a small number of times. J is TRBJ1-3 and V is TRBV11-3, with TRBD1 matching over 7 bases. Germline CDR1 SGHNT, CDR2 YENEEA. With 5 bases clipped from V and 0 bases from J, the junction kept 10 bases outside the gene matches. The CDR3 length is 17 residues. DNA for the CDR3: TGTGCCAGCAGCGCCGGGGGGGGACAGAGCTCTGGAAACACCATATATTTT. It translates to CASSAGGGQSSGNTIYF.

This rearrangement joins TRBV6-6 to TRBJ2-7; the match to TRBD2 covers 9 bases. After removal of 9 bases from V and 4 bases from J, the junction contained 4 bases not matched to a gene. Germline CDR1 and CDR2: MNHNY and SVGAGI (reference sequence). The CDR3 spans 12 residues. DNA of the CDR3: TGTGCCAGTAGCGGGGGCGTTTACGAGCAGTACTTC. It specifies CASSGGVYEQYF.

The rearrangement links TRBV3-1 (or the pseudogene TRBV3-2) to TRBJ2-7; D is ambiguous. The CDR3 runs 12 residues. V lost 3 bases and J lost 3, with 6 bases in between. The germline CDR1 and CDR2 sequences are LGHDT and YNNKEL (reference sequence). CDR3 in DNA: TGTGCCAGCAGCCAGGTCTACTACGAGCAGTACTTC. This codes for CASSQVYYEQYF.

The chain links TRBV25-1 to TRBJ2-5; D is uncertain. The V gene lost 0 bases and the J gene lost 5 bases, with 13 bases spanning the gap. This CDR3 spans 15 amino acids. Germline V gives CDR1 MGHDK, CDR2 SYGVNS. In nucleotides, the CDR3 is TGTGCCAGCAGTGAATACGTGCTAGTCCGGGAGACCCAGTACTTC. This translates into CASSEYVLVRETQYF.

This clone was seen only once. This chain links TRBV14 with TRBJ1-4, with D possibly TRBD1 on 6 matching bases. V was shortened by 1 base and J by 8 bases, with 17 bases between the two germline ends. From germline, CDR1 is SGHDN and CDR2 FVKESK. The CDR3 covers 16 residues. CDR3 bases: TGTGCCAGCAGCCAAGGGGCTTGGGGGCGCAACGAAAAACTGTTTTTT. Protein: CASSQGAWGRNEKLFF.

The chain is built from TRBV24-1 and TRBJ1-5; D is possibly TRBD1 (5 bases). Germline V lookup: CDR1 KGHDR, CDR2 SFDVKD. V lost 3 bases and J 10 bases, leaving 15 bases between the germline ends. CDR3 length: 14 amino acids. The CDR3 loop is CATSDPGQNDPQHF. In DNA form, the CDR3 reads TGTGCCACCAGTGATCCAGGGCAAAATGATCCCCAGCATTTT.

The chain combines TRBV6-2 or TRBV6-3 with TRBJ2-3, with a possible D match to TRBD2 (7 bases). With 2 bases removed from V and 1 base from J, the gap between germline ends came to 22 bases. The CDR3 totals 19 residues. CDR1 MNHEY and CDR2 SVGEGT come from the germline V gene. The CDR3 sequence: CASSYPGGGSNVGTDTQYF. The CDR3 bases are TGTGCCAGCAGTTACCCCGGGGGCGGGAGCAACGTCGGCACAGATACGCAGTATTTT.

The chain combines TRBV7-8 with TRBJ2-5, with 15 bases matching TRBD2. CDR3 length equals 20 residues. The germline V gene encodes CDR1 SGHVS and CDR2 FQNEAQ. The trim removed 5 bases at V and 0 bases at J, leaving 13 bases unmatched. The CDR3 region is CASSLDSRGLAGGYQETQYF. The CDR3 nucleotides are TGTGCCAGCAGCCTCGATTCAAGGGGACTAGCGGGAGGTTACCAAGAGACCCAGTACTTC. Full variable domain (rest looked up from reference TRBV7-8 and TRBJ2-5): GAGVSQSPRYKVAKRGQDVALRCDPISGHVSLFWYQQALGQGPEFLTYFQNEAQLDKSGLPSDRFFAERPEGSVSTLKIQRTQQEDSAVYLCASSLDSRGLAGGYQETQYFGPGTRLLVL.

The CDR3 DNA reads as TGTGCCAGCAGTGATATTTTACAGGGTAAACAAGCTGAAGCTTTCTTT. It yields the protein CASSDILQGKQAEAFF. The genes are TRBV3-1 (or the pseudogene TRBV3-2) and TRBJ1-1; TRBD1 is a possible D gene (6 bases). In germline, CDR1 is LGHDT, CDR2 YNNKEL (reference sequence). The ends were cut back, 6 bases at V and 6 bases at J, with 23 bases in the middle. The length of the CDR3 is 16 residues.

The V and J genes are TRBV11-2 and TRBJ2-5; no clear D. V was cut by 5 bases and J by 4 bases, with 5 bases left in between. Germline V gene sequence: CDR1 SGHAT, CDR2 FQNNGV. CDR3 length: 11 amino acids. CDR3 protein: CASSIGETQYF. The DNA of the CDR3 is TGTGCCAGCAGCATCGGAGAGACCCAGTACTTC.

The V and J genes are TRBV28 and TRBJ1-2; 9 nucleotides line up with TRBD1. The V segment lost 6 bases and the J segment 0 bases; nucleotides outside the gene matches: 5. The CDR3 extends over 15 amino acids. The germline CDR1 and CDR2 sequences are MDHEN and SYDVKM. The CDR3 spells CASSRGTGSNYGYTF. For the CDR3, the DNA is TGTGCCAGCAGCCGGGGGACAGGGTCTAACTATGGCTACACCTTC.

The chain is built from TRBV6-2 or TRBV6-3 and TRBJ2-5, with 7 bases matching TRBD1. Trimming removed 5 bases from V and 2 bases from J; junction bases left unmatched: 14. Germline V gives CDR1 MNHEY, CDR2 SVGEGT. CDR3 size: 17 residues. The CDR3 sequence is CASSKDRRPLLQETQYF. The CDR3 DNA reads TGTGCCAGCAGTAAGGACAGGAGGCCTCTTTTACAAGAGACCCAGTACTTC.

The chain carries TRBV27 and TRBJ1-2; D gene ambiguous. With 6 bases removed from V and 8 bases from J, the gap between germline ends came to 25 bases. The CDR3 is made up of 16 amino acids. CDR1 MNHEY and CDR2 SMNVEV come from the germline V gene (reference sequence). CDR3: CASSPLLLQRTGGYTF. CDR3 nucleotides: TGTGCCAGCAGCCCTCTCCTATTACAGCGGACCGGGGGCTACACCTTC.

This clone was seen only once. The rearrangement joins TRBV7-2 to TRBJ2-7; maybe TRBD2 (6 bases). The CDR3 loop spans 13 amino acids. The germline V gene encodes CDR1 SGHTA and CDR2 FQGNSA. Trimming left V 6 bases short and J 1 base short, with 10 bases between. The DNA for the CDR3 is TGTGCCAGCAGTCGGAGGGGTTCCTACGAGCAGTACTTC. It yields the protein CASSRRGSYEQYF. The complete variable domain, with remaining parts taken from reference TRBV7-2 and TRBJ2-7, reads GAGVSQSPSNKVTEKGKDVELRCDPISGHTALYWYRQSLGQGLEFLIYFQGNSAPDKSGLPSDRFSAERTGGSVSTLTIQRTQQEDSAVYLCASSRRGSYEQYFGPGTRLTVT.

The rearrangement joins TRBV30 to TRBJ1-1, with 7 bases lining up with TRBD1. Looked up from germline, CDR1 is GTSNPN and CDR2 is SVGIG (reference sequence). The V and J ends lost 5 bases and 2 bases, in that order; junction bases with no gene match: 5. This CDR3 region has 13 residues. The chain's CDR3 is CAWVGQANTEAFF. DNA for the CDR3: TGTGCCTGGGTTGGACAGGCTAACACTGAAGCTTTCTTT.

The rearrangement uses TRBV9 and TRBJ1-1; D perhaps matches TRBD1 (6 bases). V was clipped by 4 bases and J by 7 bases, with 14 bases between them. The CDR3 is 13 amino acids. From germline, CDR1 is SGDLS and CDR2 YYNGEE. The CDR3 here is CASSPRMDSEAFF. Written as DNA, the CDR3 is TGTGCCAGCAGCCCCCGCATGGACAGTGAAGCTTTCTTT.

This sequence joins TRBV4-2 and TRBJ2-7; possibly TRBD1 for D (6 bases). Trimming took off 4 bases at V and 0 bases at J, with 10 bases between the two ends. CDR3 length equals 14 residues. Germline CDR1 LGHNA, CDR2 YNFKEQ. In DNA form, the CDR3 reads TGTGCCAGCAGCCGACGGGACAACTCCTACGAGCAGTACTTC. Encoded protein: CASSRRDNSYEQYF.

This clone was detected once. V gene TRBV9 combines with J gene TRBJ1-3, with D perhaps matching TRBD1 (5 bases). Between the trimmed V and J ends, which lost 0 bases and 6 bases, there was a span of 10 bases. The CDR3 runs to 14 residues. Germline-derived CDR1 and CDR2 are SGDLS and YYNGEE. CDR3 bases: TGTGCCAGCAGCGTAGAATCAGGGATAAACACCATATATTTT. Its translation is CASSVESGINTIYF.

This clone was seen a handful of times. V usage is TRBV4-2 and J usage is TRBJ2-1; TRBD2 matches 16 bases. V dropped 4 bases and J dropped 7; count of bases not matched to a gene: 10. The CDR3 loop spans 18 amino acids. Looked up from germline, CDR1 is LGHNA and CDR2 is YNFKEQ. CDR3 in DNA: TGTGCCAGCAGCCCCACGGGGACTAGCGGGGGGGCCGGGAATGAGCAGTTCTTC. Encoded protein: CASSPTGTSGGAGNEQFF.

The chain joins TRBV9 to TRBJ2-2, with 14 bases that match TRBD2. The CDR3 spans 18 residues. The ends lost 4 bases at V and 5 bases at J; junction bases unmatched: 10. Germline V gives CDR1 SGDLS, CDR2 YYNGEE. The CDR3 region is CASSSRGLAGAQTGELFF. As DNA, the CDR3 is TGTGCCAGCAGCTCCCGGGGACTAGCGGGGGCCCAAACCGGGGAGCTGTTTTTT. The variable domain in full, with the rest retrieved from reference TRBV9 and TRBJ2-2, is DSGVTQTPKHLITATGQRVTLRCSPRSGDLSVYWYQQSLDQGLQFLIQYYNGEERAKGNILERFSAQQFPDLHSELNLSSLELGDSALYFCASSSRGLAGAQTGELFFGEGSRLTVL.

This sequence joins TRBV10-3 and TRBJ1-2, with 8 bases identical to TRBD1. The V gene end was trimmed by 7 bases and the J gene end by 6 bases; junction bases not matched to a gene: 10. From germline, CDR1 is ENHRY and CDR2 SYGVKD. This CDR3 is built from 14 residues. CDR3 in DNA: TGTGCCATCAACACCCTACAGGGGGGGAATGGCTACACCTTC. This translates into CAINTLQGGNGYTF.

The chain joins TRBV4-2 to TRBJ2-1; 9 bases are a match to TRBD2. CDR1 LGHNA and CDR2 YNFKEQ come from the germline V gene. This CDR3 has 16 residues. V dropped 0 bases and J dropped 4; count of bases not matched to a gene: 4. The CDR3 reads CASSQDLAGAYNEQFF. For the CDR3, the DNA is TGTGCCAGCAGCCAAGATTTAGCGGGAGCTTACAATGAGCAGTTCTTC.

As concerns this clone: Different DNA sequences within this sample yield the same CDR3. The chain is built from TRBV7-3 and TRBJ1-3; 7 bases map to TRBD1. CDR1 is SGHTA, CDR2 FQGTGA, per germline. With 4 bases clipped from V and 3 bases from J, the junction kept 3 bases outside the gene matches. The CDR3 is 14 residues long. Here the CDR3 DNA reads TGTGCCAGCAGCTCGACAGGGAGTGGAAACACCATATATTTT. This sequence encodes CASSSTGSGNTIYF.

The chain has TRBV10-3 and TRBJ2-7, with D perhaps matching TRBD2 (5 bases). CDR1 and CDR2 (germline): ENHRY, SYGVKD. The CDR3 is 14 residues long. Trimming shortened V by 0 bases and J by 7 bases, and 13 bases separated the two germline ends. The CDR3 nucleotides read TGTGCCATCAGTGAGTCAGGACTGAAAGTGGAGCAGTACTTC. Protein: CAISESGLKVEQYF.